A single sample gave rise to the 14 T cell receptor beta chains below, sequenced in a study of shared clonotypes between healthy human individuals. CD45RO-negative, CCR7-selected cells formed the naive CD8 fraction, which excluded terminally differentiated effector memory CD45RA+ cells. Sequenced by immunoSEQ multiplex PCR; TCRdb stores in-frame clones only, minus some. The repertoire holds about 2 million clones, about 95% seen once, with around 1% in the top ten. Sequencing used naive CD8+ T cells sorted from blood. Receptors originate from a man between 18 and 29 years old in good health.

The gene calls are TRBV6-5 and TRBJ2-7, with unresolved D. Per germline, CDR1 MNHEY and CDR2 SVGAGI. The CDR3 spans 15 residues. V lost 0 bases and J 0 bases, leaving 9 bases between the germline ends. CDR3 coding DNA: TGTGCCAGCAGTTACTCAGTGCCGAGCTCCTACGAGCAGTACTTC. Translated, it gives CASSYSVPSSYEQYF.

The chain carries TRBV27 and TRBJ1-2, with unresolved D. V was cut by 5 bases and J by 3 bases, with 25 bases left in between. The CDR3 has 18 amino acids. Germline V gene lookup returns CDR1 MNHEY and CDR2 SMNVEV (reference sequence). The CDR3 loop is CASSPYDPRTGGDYGYTF. The CDR3 DNA sequence: TGTGCCAGCAGTCCCTACGATCCACGGACGGGCGGGGACTATGGCTACACCTTC.

A single count supports this clone. The J gene is TRBJ2-4, the V gene TRBV6-6; 10 nucleotides agree with TRBD1. The J segment lost 8 bases and the V segment lost 6 bases, leaving 4 bases of the junction unmatched. The germline gives CDR1 MNHNY, CDR2 SVGAGI (reference sequence). The CDR3 sequence is 13 residues long. DNA of the CDR3: TGTGCCAGCAGGAGGGACAGGGGAGACATTCAGTACTTC. Translating gives CASRRDRGDIQYF.

The chain links TRBV5-6 to TRBJ1-4; no reliable D call. Germline CDR1 is SGHDT and CDR2 is YYEEEE. This CDR3 comprises 15 residues. The V and J ends lost 0 bases and 7 bases respectively, with 13 bases between them. The CDR3 region has the DNA TGTGCCAGCAGCTTGGGCAGTCTGGCAGGTGAAAAACTGTTTTTT. This codes for CASSLGSLAGEKLFF.

The V gene is TRBV27, the J gene TRBJ2-2; D is undetermined. Germline loops: CDR1 MNHEY, CDR2 SMNVEV (reference sequence). This CDR3 has 13 amino acids. V was trimmed by 6 bases and J by 3 bases, leaving 8 bases between them. CDR3 nucleotides: TGTGCCAGCAGCCGCGATGACACCGGGGAGCTGTTTTTT. The encoded protein is CASSRDDTGELFF.

The chain carries TRBV18 and TRBJ2-2; maybe TRBD2 (6 bases). V lost 3 bases to trimming and J lost 8 bases, with 13 bases between them. The CDR3 loop spans 14 amino acids. CDR1 is KGHSH and CDR2 is LQKENI in the germline V gene. The CDR3: CASSPRREGGELFF. The CDR3 DNA reads TGTGCCAGCTCACCCCGGAGGGAAGGAGGGGAGCTGTTTTTT.

This clone has just one count. The genes are TRBV15 and TRBJ1-6, with a tentative D call TRBD1 (5 bases). V gave up 5 bases and J gave up 10 bases, with 21 bases separating them. This CDR3 has 16 residues. Germline CDR1 is LNHNV and CDR2 is YYDKDF (reference sequence). The CDR3 loop reads CATSLSTQGTGSPLHF. CDR3 nucleotide sequence: TGTGCCACCAGCCTTTCCACCCAGGGCACGGGGTCACCCCTCCACTTT.

On this clone: In the same sample, other DNA sequences code for this CDR3. The V call is TRBV7-9, the J call TRBJ1-2, with TRBD1 matching over 7 bases. The V and J ends lost 2 bases and 6 bases, in that order; junction bases with no gene match: 0. Germline V gene lookup returns CDR1 SEHNR and CDR2 FQNEAQ (reference sequence). The CDR3 has 12 residues. CDR3 in amino acids: CASSLQGDGYTF. The CDR3 DNA is TGTGCCAGCAGCTTACAGGGGGATGGCTACACCTTC. Based on the CDR3 plus reference TRBV7-9 and TRBJ1-2, the full variable domain is DTGVSQNPRHKITKRGQNVTFRCDPISEHNRLYWYRQTLGQGPEFLTYFQNEAQLEKSRLLSDRFSAERPKGSFSTLEIQRTEQGDSAMYLCASSLQGDGYTFGSGTRLTVV.

This clone came up once. V and J are TRBV10-3 and TRBJ1-1; possible D gene TRBD1, 6 bases. V lost 6 bases to trimming and J lost 1 base, with 12 bases between them. This CDR3 is 14 amino acids long. Germline V gene data show CDR1 as ENHRY and CDR2 as SYGVKD. The CDR3 spells CAISPTGTNTEAFF. The CDR3 DNA reads as TGTGCCATCAGCCCGACAGGCACGAACACTGAAGCTTTCTTT.

The V and J genes are TRBV10-3 and TRBJ2-7, with 8 nucleotides matching TRBD2. CDR1 and CDR2 (germline): ENHRY, SYGVKD. CDR3 length: 17 residues. Losses at the gene ends were 5 bases for V and 0 bases for J; bases not matched to a gene: 12. The DNA of the CDR3 is TGTGCCATCAGTCCGACAATGGAGCGGGAGTACTCCTACGAGCAGTACTTC. It specifies CAISPTMEREYSYEQYF.

The chain combines TRBV9 with TRBJ2-3; D remains ambiguous. This CDR3 region has 15 residues. V was clipped by 0 bases and J by 2 bases, with 10 bases between them. Germline assignment: CDR1 SGDLS and CDR2 YYNGEE. CDR3 sequence: CASSVGRLLTDTQYF. The CDR3 coding sequence is TGTGCCAGCAGCGTAGGGCGACTCCTCACAGATACGCAGTATTTT.

The J gene is TRBJ2-7, the V gene TRBV6-5; 10 bases are a match to TRBD2. The junction had 13 bases not matched to a gene; V was cut back by 6 bases and J by 5 bases. Germline assignment: CDR1 MNHEY and CDR2 SVGAGI. The CDR3 has 16 residues. CDR3 sequence reads: CASSYRRAGGDHEQYF. The CDR3 coding sequence is TGTGCCAGCAGCTACCGTAGAGCGGGAGGGGACCACGAGCAGTACTTC.

J is TRBJ2-3 and V is TRBV5-4; 8 bases fit TRBD1. The CDR3 covers 15 residues. From germline, CDR1 is SGHNT and CDR2 YYREEE (reference sequence). V gave up 5 bases and J gave up 1 base; unmatched junction bases: 6. The CDR3 coding sequence is TGTGCCAGCAGGGACGGGACAGGAGGCACAGATACGCAGTATTTT. It is translated as CASRDGTGGTDTQYF.

The chain carries TRBV29-1 and TRBJ2-3, with D possibly TRBD1 on 6 matching bases. Deletions cut 4 bases from V and 0 bases from J, with 17 bases between. The germline gives CDR1 SQVTM, CDR2 ANQGSEA. CDR3 length: 16 amino acids. CDR3 sequence (DNA): TGCAGCGTTGGAGGGACACTAACCTCTAGCACAGATACGCAGTATTTT. Translated: CSVGGTLTSSTDTQYF.